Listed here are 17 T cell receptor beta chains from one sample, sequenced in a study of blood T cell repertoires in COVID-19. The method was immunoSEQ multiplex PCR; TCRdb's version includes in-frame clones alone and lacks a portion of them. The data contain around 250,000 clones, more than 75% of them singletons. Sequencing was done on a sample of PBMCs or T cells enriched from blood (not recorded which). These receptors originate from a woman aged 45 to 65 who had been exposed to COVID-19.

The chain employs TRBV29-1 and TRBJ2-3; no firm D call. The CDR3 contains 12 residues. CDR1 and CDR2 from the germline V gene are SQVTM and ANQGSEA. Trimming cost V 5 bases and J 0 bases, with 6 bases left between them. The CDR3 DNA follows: TGCAGCGTTAAGCCTAGCACAGATACGCAGTATTTT. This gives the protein CSVKPSTDTQYF.

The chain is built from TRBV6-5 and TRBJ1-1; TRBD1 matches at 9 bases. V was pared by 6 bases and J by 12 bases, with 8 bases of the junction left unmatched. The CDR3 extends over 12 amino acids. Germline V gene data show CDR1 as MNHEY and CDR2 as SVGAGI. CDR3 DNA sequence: TGTGCCAGCAGCCCGGGACAGGGACTAACTTTCTTT. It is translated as CASSPGQGLTFF.

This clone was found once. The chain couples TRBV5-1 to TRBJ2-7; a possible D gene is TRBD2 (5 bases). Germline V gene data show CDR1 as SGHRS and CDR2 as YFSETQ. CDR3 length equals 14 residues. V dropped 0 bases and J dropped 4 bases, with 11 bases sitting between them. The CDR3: CASSLGPGVYEQYF. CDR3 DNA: TGCGCCAGCAGCTTGGGCCCCGGGGTATACGAGCAGTACTTC. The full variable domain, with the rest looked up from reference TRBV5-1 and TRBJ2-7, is KAGVTQTPRYLIKTRGQQVTLSCSPISGHRSVSWYQQTPGQGLQFLFEYFSETQRNKGNFPGRFSGRQFSNSRSEMNVSTLELGDSALYLCASSLGPGVYEQYFGPGTRLTVT.

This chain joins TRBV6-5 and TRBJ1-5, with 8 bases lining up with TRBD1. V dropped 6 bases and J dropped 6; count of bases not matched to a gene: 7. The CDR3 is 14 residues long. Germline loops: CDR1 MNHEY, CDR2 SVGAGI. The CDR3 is CASRLQGGSQPQHF. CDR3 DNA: TGTGCCAGCAGATTACAGGGGGGGAGTCAGCCCCAGCATTTT.

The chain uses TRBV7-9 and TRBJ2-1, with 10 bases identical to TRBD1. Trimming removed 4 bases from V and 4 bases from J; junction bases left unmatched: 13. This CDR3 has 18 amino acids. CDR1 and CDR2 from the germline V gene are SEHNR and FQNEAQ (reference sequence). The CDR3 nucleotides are TGTGCCAGCAGCTCGGGACAGGGGTCCCCTTCGTGGTACAATGAGCAGTTCTTC. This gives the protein CASSSGQGSPSWYNEQFF.

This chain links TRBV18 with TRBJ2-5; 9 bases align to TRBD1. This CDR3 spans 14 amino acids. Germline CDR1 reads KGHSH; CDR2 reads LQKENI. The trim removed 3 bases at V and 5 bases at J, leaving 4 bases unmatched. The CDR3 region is CASSPHRGHETQYF. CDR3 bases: TGTGCCAGCTCACCGCACAGGGGGCACGAGACCCAGTACTTC.

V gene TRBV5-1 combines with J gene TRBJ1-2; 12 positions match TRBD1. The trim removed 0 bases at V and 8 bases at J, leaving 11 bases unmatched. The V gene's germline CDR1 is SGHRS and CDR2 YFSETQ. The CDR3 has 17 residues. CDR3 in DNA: TGCGCCAGCAGCTTGGGTGGGACAGGGGGCTCGTCAGCCGGCTACACCTTC. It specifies CASSLGGTGGSSAGYTF.

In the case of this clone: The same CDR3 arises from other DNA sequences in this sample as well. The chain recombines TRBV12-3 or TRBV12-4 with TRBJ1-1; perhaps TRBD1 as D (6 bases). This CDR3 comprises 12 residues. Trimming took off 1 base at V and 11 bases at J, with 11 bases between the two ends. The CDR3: CASSLVPGEAFF. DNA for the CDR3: TGTGCCAGCAGTTTAGTGCCAGGGGAGGCTTTCTTT.

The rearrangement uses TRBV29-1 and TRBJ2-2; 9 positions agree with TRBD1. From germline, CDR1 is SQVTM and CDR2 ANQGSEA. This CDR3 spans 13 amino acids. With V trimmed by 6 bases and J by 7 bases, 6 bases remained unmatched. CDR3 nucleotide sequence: TGCAGCGTGGGGACAGGGTGGGGCGGGGAGCTGTTTTTT. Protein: CSVGTGWGGELFF.

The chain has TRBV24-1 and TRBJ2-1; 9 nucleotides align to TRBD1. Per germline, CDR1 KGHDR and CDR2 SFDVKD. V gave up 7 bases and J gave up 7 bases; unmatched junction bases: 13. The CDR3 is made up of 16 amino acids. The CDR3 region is CATRAGTGRSSNEQFF. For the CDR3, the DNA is TGTGCCACCAGGGCAGGGACAGGGAGATCATCAAATGAGCAGTTCTTC.

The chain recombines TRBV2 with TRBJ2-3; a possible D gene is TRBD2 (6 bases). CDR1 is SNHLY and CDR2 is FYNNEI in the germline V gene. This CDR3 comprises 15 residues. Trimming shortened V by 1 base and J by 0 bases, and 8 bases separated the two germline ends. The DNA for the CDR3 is TGTGCCAGCAGTGAAGGCGGGGCCAGCACAGATACGCAGTATTTT. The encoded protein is CASSEGGASTDTQYF.

This chain's CDR3 is CASTLTGDRLGEAFF. In DNA, the CDR3 is TGTGCCAGCACCCTGACGGGGGACCGCCTCGGTGAAGCTTTCTTT. V usage is TRBV6-5 and J usage is TRBJ1-1, with D tentatively TRBD1 (5 bases). The ends were cut back, 7 bases at V and 7 bases at J, with 22 bases in the middle. From germline, CDR1 is MNHEY and CDR2 SVGAGI. The CDR3 runs to 15 residues.

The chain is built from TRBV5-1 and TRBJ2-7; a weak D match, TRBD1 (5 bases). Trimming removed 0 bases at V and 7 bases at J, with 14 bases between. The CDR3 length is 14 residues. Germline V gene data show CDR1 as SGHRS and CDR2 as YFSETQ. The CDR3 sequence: CASSLVDRPGEQYF. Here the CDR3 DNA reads TGCGCCAGCAGCTTGGTAGACCGGCCAGGGGAGCAGTACTTC.

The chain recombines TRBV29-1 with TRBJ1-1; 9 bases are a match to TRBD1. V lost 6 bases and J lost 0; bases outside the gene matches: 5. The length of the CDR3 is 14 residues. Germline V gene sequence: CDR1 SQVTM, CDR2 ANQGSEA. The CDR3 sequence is CSVRWDRVNTEAFF. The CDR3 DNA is TGCAGCGTGAGATGGGACAGGGTGAACACTGAAGCTTTCTTT.

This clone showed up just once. For the CDR3, the DNA is TGTGCCAGCAGCAGATCAGGGGGCGGTGGGGATACGCAGTATTTT. Translated, it gives CASSRSGGGGDTQYF. This chain links TRBV25-1 with TRBJ2-3; 8 bases are a match to TRBD1. The trim removed 6 bases at V and 6 bases at J, leaving 11 bases unmatched. The germline V gene encodes CDR1 MGHDK and CDR2 SYGVNS. This CDR3 is 15 amino acids long.

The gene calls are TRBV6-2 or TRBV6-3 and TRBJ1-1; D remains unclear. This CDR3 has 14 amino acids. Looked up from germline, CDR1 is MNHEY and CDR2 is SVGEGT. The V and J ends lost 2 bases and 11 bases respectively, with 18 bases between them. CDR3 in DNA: TGTGCCAGCAGTTACGAGGGATCTGACTCTAAGGCTTTCTTT. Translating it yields CASSYEGSDSKAFF.

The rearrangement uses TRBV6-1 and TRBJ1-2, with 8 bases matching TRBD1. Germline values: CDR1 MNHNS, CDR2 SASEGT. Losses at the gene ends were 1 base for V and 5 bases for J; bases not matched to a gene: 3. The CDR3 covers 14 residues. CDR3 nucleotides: TGTGCCAGCAGTGAAGGGACAGGGTCATATGGCTACACCTTC. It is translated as CASSEGTGSYGYTF.